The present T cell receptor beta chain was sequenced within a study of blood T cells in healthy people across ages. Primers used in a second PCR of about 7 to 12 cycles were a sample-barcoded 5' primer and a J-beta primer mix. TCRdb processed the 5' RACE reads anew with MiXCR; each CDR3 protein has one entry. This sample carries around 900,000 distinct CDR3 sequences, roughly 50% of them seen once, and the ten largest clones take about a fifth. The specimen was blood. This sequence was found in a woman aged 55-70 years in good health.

CDR3 in amino acids: CASSLAPPGSSYEQYF. The CDR3 DNA sequence: TGCGCCAGCAGCTTGGCCCCGCCAGGTTCCTCCTACGAGCAGTACTTC. This chain uses TRBV5-1 with TRBJ2-5; D is unclear. The J call is in doubt because the DNA end fits TRBJ2-7 better. The CDR3 has 16 amino acids. Germline CDR1 is SGHRS and CDR2 is YFSETQ.